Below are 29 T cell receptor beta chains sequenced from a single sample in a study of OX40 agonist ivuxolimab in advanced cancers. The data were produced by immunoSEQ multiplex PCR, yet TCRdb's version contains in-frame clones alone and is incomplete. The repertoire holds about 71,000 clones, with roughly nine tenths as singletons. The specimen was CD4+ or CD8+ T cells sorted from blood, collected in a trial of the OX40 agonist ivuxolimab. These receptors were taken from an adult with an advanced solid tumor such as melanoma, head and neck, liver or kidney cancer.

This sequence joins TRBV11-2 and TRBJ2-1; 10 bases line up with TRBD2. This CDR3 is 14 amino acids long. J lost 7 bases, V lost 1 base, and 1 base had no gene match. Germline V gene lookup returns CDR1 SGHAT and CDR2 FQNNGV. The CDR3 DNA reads TGTGCCAGCAGCTTAGGGACTAGCGGAAATGAGCAGTTCTTC. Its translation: CASSLGTSGNEQFF.

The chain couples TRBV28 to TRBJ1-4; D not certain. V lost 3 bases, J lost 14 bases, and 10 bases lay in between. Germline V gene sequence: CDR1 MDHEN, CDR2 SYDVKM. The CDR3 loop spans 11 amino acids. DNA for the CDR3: TGTGCCAGCAGTTTGGGAGTTACCCTGTTTTTT. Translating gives CASSLGVTLFF.

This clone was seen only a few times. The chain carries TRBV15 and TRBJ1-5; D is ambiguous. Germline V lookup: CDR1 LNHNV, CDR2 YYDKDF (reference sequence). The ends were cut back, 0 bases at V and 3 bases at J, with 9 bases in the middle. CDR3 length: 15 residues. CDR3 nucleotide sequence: TGTGCCACCAGCAGAGATCTGGGCCTCAATCAGCCCCAGCATTTT. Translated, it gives CATSRDLGLNQPQHF.

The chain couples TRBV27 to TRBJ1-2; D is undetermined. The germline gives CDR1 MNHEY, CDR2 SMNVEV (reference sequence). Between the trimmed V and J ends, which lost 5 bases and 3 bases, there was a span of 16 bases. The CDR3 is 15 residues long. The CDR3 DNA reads TGTGCCAGCAGTCTGATATACCCCACGGACTATGGCTACACCTTC. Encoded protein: CASSLIYPTDYGYTF.

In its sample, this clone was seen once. The CDR3 sequence: CASSSGTDTQYF. CDR3 nucleotides: TGTGCCAGCAGCTCCGGCACAGATACGCAGTATTTT. V usage is TRBV7-3 and J usage is TRBJ2-3; no clear D gene. CDR1 is SGHTA and CDR2 is FQGTGA in the germline V gene. The CDR3 extends over 12 amino acids. Trimming shortened V by 4 bases and J by 1 base, and 3 bases separated the two germline ends.

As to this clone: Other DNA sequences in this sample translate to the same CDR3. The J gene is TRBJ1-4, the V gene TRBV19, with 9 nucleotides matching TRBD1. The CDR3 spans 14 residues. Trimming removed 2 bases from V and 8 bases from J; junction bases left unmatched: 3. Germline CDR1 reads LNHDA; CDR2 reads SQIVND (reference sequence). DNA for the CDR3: TGTGCCAGTAGTATACGAGACAGGGGGGAAAAACTGTTTTTT. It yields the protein CASSIRDRGEKLFF.

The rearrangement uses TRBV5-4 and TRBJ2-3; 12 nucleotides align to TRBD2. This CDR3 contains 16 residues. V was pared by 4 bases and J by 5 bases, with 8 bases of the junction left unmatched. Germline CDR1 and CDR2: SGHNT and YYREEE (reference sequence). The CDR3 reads CASSPTGLAGIDTQYF. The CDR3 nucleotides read TGTGCCAGCAGCCCTACCGGACTAGCGGGAATAGATACGCAGTATTTT.

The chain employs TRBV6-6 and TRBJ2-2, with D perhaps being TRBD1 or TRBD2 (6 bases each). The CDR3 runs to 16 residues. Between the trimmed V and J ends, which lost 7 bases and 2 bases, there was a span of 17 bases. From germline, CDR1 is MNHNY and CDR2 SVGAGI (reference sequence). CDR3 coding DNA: TGTGCCAGCATTACTCTTCGGGGGCTCAACACCGGGGAGCTGTTTTTT. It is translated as CASITLRGLNTGELFF.

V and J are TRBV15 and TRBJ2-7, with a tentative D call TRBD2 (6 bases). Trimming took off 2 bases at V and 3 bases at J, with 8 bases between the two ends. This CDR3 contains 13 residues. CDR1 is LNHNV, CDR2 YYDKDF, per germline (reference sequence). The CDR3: CATSRSDYYEQYF. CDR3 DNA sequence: TGTGCCACCAGCAGATCGGACTACTACGAGCAGTACTTC.

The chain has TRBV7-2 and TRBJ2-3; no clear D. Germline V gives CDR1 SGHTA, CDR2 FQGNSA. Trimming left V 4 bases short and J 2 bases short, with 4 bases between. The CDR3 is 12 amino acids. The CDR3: CASSSTTDTQYF. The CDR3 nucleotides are TGTGCCAGCAGCTCAACCACAGATACGCAGTATTTT.

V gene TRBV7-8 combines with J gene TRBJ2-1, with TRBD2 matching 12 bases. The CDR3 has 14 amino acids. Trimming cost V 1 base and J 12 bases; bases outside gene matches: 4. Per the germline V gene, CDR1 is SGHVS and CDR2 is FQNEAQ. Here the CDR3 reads CASSLGTSGIGQFF. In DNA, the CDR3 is TGTGCCAGCAGCTTAGGGACTAGCGGGATAGGGCAGTTCTTC.

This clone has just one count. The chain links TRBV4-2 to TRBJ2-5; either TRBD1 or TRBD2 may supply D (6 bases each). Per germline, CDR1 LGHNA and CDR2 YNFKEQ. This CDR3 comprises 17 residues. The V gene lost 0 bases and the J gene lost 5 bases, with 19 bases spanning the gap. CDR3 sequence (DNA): TGTGCCAGCAGCCAAGATTTGGGAGGTCTAGGGGGTGAGACCCAGTACTTC. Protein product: CASSQDLGGLGGETQYF.

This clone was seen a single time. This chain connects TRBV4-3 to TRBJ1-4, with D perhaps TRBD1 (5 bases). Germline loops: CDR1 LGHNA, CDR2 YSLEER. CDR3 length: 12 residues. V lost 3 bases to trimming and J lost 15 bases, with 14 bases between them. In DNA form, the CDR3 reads TGCGCCAGCAGCCAGGCTGGGACGGAGGTGTTTTTT. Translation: CASSQAGTEVFF.

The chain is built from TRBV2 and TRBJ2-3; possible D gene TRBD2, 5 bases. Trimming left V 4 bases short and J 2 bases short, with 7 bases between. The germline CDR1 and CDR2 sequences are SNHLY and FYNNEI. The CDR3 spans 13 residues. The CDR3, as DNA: TGTGCCAGCAGTGCGACTATCACAGATACGCAGTATTTT. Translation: CASSATITDTQYF. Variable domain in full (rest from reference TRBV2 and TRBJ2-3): EPEVTQTPSHQVTQMGQEVILRCVPISNHLYFYWYRQILGQKVEFLVSFYNNEISEKSEIFDDQFSVERPDGSNFTLKIRSTKLEDSAMYFCASSATITDTQYFGPGTRLTVL.

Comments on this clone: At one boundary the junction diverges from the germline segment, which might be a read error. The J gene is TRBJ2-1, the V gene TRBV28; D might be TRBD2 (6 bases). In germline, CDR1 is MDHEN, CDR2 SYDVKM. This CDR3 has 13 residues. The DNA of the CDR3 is TGTACCAGCAGCCCTTGGGGGGATCATGAGCAGTTCTTC. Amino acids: CTSSPWGDHEQFF.

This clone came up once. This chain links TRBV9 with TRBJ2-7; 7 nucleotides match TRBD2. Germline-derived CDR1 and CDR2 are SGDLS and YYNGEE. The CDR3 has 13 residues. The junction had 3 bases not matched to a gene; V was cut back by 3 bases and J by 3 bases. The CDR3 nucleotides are TGTGCCAGCAGCGATGGGGGGGTCTACGAGCAGTACTTC. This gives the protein CASSDGGVYEQYF.

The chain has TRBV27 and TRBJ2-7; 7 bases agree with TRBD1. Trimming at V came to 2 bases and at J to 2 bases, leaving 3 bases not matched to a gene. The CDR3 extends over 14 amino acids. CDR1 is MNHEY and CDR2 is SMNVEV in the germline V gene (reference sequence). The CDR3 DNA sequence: TGTGCCAGCAGTTTAACAGGGGCGGCCTACGAGCAGTACTTC. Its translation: CASSLTGAAYEQYF.

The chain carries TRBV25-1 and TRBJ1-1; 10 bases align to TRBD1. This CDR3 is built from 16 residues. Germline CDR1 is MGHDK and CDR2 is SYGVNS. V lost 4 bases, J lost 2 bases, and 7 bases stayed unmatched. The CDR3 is CASSAWGTGANTEAFF. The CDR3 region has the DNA TGTGCCAGCAGTGCCTGGGGGACAGGGGCCAACACTGAAGCTTTCTTT.

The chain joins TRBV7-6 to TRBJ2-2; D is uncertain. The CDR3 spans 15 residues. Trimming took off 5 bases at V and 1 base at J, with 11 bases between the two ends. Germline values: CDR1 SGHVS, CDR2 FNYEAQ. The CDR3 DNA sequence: TGTGCCAGCAGCCCGGCCGCGGAGAACACCGGGGAGCTGTTTTTT. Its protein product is CASSPAAENTGELFF.

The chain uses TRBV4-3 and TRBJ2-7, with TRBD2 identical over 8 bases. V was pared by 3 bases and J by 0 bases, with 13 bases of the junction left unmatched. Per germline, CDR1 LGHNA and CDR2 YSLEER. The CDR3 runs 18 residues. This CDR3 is CASSHTTGVTSGSYEQYF. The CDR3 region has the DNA TGCGCCAGCAGCCACACGACGGGAGTAACTAGCGGCTCCTACGAGCAGTACTTC.

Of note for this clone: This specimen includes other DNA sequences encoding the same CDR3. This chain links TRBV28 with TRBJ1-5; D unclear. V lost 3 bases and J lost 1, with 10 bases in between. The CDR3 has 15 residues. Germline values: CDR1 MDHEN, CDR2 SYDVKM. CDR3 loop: CASSFLLNSNQPQHF. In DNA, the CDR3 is TGTGCCAGCAGTTTTTTACTGAACAGCAATCAGCCCCAGCATTTT.

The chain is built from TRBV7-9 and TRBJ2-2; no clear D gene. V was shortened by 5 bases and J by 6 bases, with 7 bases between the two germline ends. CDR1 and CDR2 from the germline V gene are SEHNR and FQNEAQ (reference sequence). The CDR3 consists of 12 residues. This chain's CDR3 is CASSPGSGELFF. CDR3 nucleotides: TGTGCCAGCAGCCCCGGTTCCGGGGAGCTGTTTTTT.

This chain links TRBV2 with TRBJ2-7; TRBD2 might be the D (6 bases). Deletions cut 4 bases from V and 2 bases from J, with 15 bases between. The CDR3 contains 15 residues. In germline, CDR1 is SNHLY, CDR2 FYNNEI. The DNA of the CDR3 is TGTGCCAGCAGTGGGGAGGAAGTCTGGGCCTACGAGCAGTACTTC. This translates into CASSGEEVWAYEQYF.

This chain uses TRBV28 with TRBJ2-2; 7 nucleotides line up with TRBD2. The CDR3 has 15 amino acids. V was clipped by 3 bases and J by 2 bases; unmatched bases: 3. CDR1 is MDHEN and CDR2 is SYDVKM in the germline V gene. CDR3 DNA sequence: TGTGCCAGCAGTTTGTTGACTAGCAACACCGGGGAGCTGTTTTTT. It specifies CASSLLTSNTGELFF.

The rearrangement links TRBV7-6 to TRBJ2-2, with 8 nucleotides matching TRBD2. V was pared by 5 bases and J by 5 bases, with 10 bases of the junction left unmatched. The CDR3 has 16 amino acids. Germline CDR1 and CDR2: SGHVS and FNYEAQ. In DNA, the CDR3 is TGTGCCAGCAGCGGATCGCGGGGGGTCGGGACCGGGGAGCTGTTTTTT. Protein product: CASSGSRGVGTGELFF.

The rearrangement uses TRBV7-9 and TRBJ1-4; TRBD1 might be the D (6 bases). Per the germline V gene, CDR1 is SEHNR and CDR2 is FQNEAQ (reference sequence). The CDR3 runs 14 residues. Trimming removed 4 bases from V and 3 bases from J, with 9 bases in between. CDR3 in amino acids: CASSWDKPNEKLFF. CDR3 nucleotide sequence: TGTGCCAGCAGCTGGGACAAACCTAATGAAAAACTGTTTTTT.

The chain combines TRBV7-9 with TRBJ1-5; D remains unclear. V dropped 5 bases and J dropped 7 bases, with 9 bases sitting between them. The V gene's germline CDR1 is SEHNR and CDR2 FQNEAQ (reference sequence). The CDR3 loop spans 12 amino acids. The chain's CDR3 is CASSLGNQPQHF. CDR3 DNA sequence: TGTGCCAGCAGCCTCGGAAACCAGCCCCAGCATTTT. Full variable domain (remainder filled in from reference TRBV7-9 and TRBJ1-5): DTGVSQNPRHKITKRGQNVTFRCDPISEHNRLYWYRQTLGQGPEFLTYFQNEAQLEKSRLLSDRFSAERPKGSFSTLEIQRTEQGDSAMYLCASSLGNQPQHFGDGTRLSIL.

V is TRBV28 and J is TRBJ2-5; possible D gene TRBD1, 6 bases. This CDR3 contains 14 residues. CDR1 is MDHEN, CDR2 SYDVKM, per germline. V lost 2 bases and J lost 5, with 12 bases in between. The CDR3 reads CASSLGQGWETQYF. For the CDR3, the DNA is TGTGCCAGCAGTTTAGGTCAGGGGTGGGAGACCCAGTACTTC.

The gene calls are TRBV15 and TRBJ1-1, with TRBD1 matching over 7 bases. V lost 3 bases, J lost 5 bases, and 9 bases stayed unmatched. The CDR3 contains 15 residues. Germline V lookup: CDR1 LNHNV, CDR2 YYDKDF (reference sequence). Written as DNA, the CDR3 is TGTGCCACCAGCAGCCCTCAGGGGGTGGGAACTGAAGCTTTCTTT. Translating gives CATSSPQGVGTEAFF.